This T cell receptor beta chain was sequenced during a study of response to subunit inactivated influenza vaccine (dated by TCRdb to between 2018 and 2020). Notes on the research overall: Deep quantitative profiling of the T cell receptor repertoire was used in the study to follow responses to a trivalent subunit inactivated influenza vaccine. What the authors observed across the whole study: The authors suggested that each seasonal influenza vaccination may recruit only a limited number of new T cells.

Libraries were prepared through RT-PCR. The reads were generated on an Illumina HiSeq 2500. TCRdb trimmed public reads at Q25 via fastp, called clones via MiXCR and kept in-frame beta chains. Rows matching on CDR3 protein sequence are summarized as one entry with the most common DNA and genes. This sample gives about 500,000 distinct CDR3 sequences in total; approximately 16% of them show up just once. The ten largest clones add up to about 3% of the sample. The CDR3 measures 14 amino acids from cysteine to phenylalanine. Only the CDR3 part of the read is kept: 42 bases, read in frame from the first base. Taken from the germline V gene, the CDR1 and CDR2 loops are MDHEN and SYDVKM. Cut back by 2 bases and 4 bases, the V and J ends lie 12 bases apart. Remarks on this clonotype: Its antigen specificity is not known. No much larger clonotype is one base removed from it; base qualities were not supplied.

Sequenced here: CD4+ T cells sorted from PBMCs, sampled roughly 24 months after vaccination. The rearranged segments are TRBV28 and TRBJ2-7; no D gene call is confident. This receptor was identified in a man in his fifties or sixties who received an inactivated influenza vaccine. Donor details come from another sample of the same person, matched by shared clones. The bases are TGTGCCAGCAGTTTAGGTCGGCTGCGGTACGAGCAGTACTTC. Its product reads: CASSLGRLRYEQYF.